Shown below are 22 T cell receptor beta chains from a single sample sequenced in a study of ipilimumab plus nivolumab after autologous stem cell transplantation. Libraries were prepared by immunoSEQ multiplex PCR; TCRdb keeps only in-frame clonotypes and omits some of them. Counted here are 35,000 to 50,000 clones, nearly 90% occurring once; the ten biggest clones make up approximately 0.83%. The sample here was PBMCs, taken in a trial of ipilimumab plus nivolumab as post-transplant consolidation. The receptors originated from a male donor with multiple myeloma.

V usage is TRBV6-1 and J usage is TRBJ2-7; 10 bases align to TRBD1. The CDR3 extends over 14 amino acids. The germline V gene has CDR1 MNHNS and CDR2 SASEGT. V dropped 7 bases and J dropped 6; count of bases not matched to a gene: 9. CDR3 DNA sequence: TGTGCCAGCACAGCAGGGGACAGGGGCGGCGAGCAGTACTTC. Its translation: CASTAGDRGGEQYF.

This clone has more than one count but fewer than ten. The chain is built from TRBV2 and TRBJ1-5; D is uncertain. Germline assignment: CDR1 SNHLY and CDR2 FYNNEI. The CDR3 length is 13 residues. Trimming pared 4 bases from V and 6 bases from J, leaving 10 bases between. CDR3 nucleotides: TGTGCCAGCAGTGGATCGGAGGCTCAGCCCCAGCATTTT. It codes for CASSGSEAQPQHF.

This clone was detected once. The chain has TRBV7-3 and TRBJ2-1; D is perhaps TRBD2 (6 bases). Trimming took off 3 bases at V and 2 bases at J, with 14 bases between the two ends. Per germline, CDR1 SGHTA and CDR2 FQGTGA. The CDR3 spans 16 residues. The CDR3 sequence: CASSFSGSLAYNEQFF. CDR3 bases: TGTGCCAGCAGCTTCTCCGGGAGCCTCGCCTACAATGAGCAGTTCTTC.

This rearrangement joins TRBV5-1 to TRBJ2-1, with D hard to call. The CDR3 has 16 amino acids. CDR1 is SGHRS and CDR2 is YFSETQ in the germline V gene. The V end was cut by 5 bases, the J end by 5 bases, with 20 bases between. CDR3 DNA: TGCGCCAGCAGATTGTTTGGTAACAGACTGAACAATGAGCAGTTCTTC. It encodes CASRLFGNRLNNEQFF.

This clone was observed a handful of times. J is TRBJ1-1 and V is TRBV7-2; the D is unclear. Germline V gives CDR1 SGHTA, CDR2 FQGNSA. This CDR3 is built from 12 residues. Trimming left V 7 bases short and J 0 bases short, with 6 bases between. CDR3 sequence: CASTLMNTEAFF. Written as DNA, the CDR3 is TGTGCCAGCACACTAATGAACACTGAAGCTTTCTTT.

This rearrangement joins TRBV6-5 to TRBJ1-1; 9 nucleotides align to TRBD1. The V and J ends lost 7 bases and 4 bases, in that order; junction bases with no gene match: 7. The CDR3 extends over 14 amino acids. CDR1 MNHEY and CDR2 SVGAGI come from the germline V gene. The CDR3 DNA reads as TGTGCCAGCACCCGGGACAGGGACTTCACTGAAGCTTTCTTT. The encoded protein is CASTRDRDFTEAFF.

V is TRBV4-3 and J is TRBJ2-7, with TRBD2 as a possible D gene (7 bases). V lost 2 bases and J 6 bases, leaving 11 bases between the germline ends. Germline CDR1 is LGHNA and CDR2 is YSLEER. There are 13 residues in the CDR3. For the CDR3, the DNA is TGCGCCAGCAGCCAACGGGGGGCTGGCGAGCAGTACTTC. It is translated as CASSQRGAGEQYF.

The V and J genes are TRBV7-6 and TRBJ2-3, with TRBD1 identical over 7 bases. CDR1 SGHVS and CDR2 FNYEAQ come from the germline V gene. This CDR3 has 15 residues. J was trimmed by 7 bases and V by 5 bases; bases with no gene match: 12. CDR3 residues: CASSPGQGEYYTQYF. The DNA for the CDR3 is TGTGCCAGCAGCCCGGGGCAGGGGGAATATTATACGCAGTATTTT.

The chain joins TRBV5-1 to TRBJ1-3; TRBD1 matches 9 bases. Germline trimming cut 0 bases from V and 2 bases from J; bases unmatched to any gene: 3. The CDR3 contains 16 residues. Germline V gene lookup returns CDR1 SGHRS and CDR2 YFSETQ. CDR3 sequence reads: CASSLEGQGPGNTIYF. DNA for the CDR3: TGCGCCAGCAGCTTGGAGGGACAGGGCCCTGGAAACACCATATATTTT.

The chain joins TRBV9 to TRBJ2-7; perhaps D is TRBD1 or TRBD2 (6 bases each). Germline V gene lookup returns CDR1 SGDLS and CDR2 YYNGEE. This CDR3 region has 16 residues. Trimming pared 4 bases from V and 6 bases from J, leaving 23 bases between. The CDR3 region is CASSLTPGTPGGEQYF. The CDR3 DNA is TGTGCCAGCAGCCTAACCCCCGGGACACCCGGGGGCGAGCAGTACTTC.

The gene calls are TRBV11-2 and TRBJ2-1; 13 bases are shared with TRBD2. Unmatched junction bases numbered 9, after V lost 5 bases and J lost 8 bases. The CDR3 length is 16 residues. Germline V CDR1 and CDR2: SGHAT, FQNNGV. CDR3 region: CASSKRTSGGDYEQFF. The CDR3 DNA sequence: TGTGCCAGCAGCAAACGGACTAGCGGGGGAGACTATGAGCAGTTCTTC.

The chain has TRBV5-1 and TRBJ1-5; TRBD1 matches at 9 bases. In germline, CDR1 is SGHRS, CDR2 YFSETQ. The CDR3 sequence is 15 residues long. The V and J ends lost 7 bases and 3 bases, in that order; junction bases with no gene match: 8. The CDR3 DNA follows: TGCGCCAGCCGGATGCGGGACAGGGTCAATCAGCCCCAGCATTTT. Amino acids: CASRMRDRVNQPQHF.

The V gene is TRBV10-3, the J gene TRBJ1-1; D is possibly TRBD1 (6 bases). The CDR3 totals 13 residues. CDR1 and CDR2 from the germline V gene are ENHRY and SYGVKD. Trimming took off 6 bases at V and 7 bases at J, with 15 bases between the two ends. The CDR3 coding sequence is TGTGCCATCAGCTCGGACAGATCGGGTGAAGCTTTCTTT. Translation gives CAISSDRSGEAFF.

This clone was detected only once. The chain employs TRBV10-3 and TRBJ1-2; D is ambiguous. Germline values: CDR1 ENHRY, CDR2 SYGVKD. The CDR3 totals 14 residues. Trimming pared 7 bases from V and 0 bases from J, leaving 12 bases between. CDR3 protein: CAINPDGTNYGYTF. DNA for the CDR3: TGTGCCATCAACCCGGACGGAACTAACTATGGCTACACCTTC.

The V gene is TRBV7-2, the J gene TRBJ2-5, with no clear D. Trimming removed 5 bases at V and 5 bases at J, with 15 bases between. This CDR3 contains 14 residues. CDR1 is SGHTA and CDR2 is FQGNSA in the germline V gene. The CDR3 DNA is TGTGCCAGCAGCCCCCAACCGGGTACGGAGACCCAGTACTTC. It specifies CASSPQPGTETQYF.

The sample holds one count of this clone. The CDR3 DNA follows: TGTGCCACCAGCGATTGGGACAGCTTCAATCAGCCCCAGCATTTT. Its translation is CATSDWDSFNQPQHF. The gene calls are TRBV15 and TRBJ1-5; 7 positions match TRBD1. V trimming: 5 bases; J trimming: 3 bases; junction bases outside the gene matches: 7. CDR3 length: 15 residues. CDR1 is LNHNV and CDR2 is YYDKDF in the germline V gene (reference sequence).

This chain connects TRBV30 to TRBJ1-1, with D possibly being TRBD1 (6 bases). Trimming left V 2 bases short and J 5 bases short, with 15 bases between. Looked up from germline, CDR1 is GTSNPN and CDR2 is SVGIG (reference sequence). The CDR3 runs to 14 residues. In DNA, the CDR3 is TGTGCCTGGAGTCGAGGGGGGGAGGAGACTGAAGCTTTCTTT. Protein sequence: CAWSRGGEETEAFF.

J is TRBJ1-1 and V is TRBV6-6; TRBD1 aligns across 7 bases. This CDR3 has 13 amino acids. J gave up 8 bases and V 2 bases, and 5 bases lay outside the gene matches. In germline, CDR1 is MNHNY, CDR2 SVGAGI (reference sequence). CDR3 nucleotide sequence: TGTGCCAGCAGTTACGGGACAGAAGTAGAAGCTTTCTTT. Its protein is CASSYGTEVEAFF.

The chain links TRBV27 to TRBJ1-5; D gene uncertain. Trimming left V 3 bases short and J 1 base short, with 7 bases between. The CDR3 covers 14 residues. Germline CDR1 MNHEY, CDR2 SMNVEV (reference sequence). Written as DNA, the CDR3 is TGTGCCAGCAGTTTGTGGGGAAGCAATCAGCCCCAGCATTTT. Encoded protein: CASSLWGSNQPQHF.

The chain uses TRBV5-1 and TRBJ2-1, with D perhaps TRBD2 (6 bases). Looked up from germline, CDR1 is SGHRS and CDR2 is YFSETQ. Trimming stripped 0 bases from V and 0 bases from J, with 7 bases between. The CDR3 totals 15 residues. CDR3 coding DNA: TGCGCCAGCAGCTTGGTTAGCGGCTCCTACAATGAGCAGTTCTTC. Encoded protein: CASSLVSGSYNEQFF.

The chain carries TRBV18 and TRBJ2-5, with D uncertain. CDR1 and CDR2 from the germline V gene are KGHSH and LQKENI. The CDR3 length is 15 residues. Trimming took off 2 bases at V and 1 base at J, with 11 bases between the two ends. The CDR3 sequence: CASSPSYTSQETQYF. The CDR3 DNA reads as TGTGCCAGCTCACCATCTTATACGTCCCAAGAGACCCAGTACTTC.

This clone was seen once. V and J are TRBV19 and TRBJ2-5; TRBD2 might be the D (6 bases). The CDR3 contains 14 residues. Germline CDR1 reads LNHDA; CDR2 reads SQIVND (reference sequence). Between the trimmed V and J ends, which lost 5 bases and 5 bases, there was a span of 15 bases. CDR3 sequence: CASSPTPAGETQYF. The CDR3 bases are TGTGCCAGTAGTCCCACGCCGGCGGGGGAGACCCAGTACTTC.